Listed below are T cell receptor beta chains from one sample, sequenced in a study of cytomegalovirus exposure and HLA in healthy donors. The protocol was immunoSEQ multiplex PCR, while the TCRdb copy is restricted to in-frame clones and leaves out a portion. The repertoire holds fewer than 70,000 clones, with approximately 95% as singletons. The sample was PBMCs. The source of these receptors is a woman aged 18-29 years in good health and CMV-seropositive. Both conserved end residues are part of each CDR3. The D gene is left open where the match is weak. Expanded clones are given a class, and other clones once, few, many or no size at all.

V gene: TRBV28
clone size: NA
D gene: NA
J gene: TRBJ1-3
CDR3 DNA: TGTGCCAGCAGTTTTCCGGGGGGGATGGGAAACACCATATATTTT
CDR3 protein: CASSFPGGMGNTIYF

V gene: TRBV2
clone size: NA
D gene: NA
J gene: TRBJ1-1
CDR3 DNA: TGTGCCAGCAGTCCCAGGGGTTTTGAAAACACTGAAGCTTTCTTT
CDR3 protein: CASSPRGFENTEAFF

V gene: TRBV29-1
clone size: NA
D gene: NA
J gene: TRBJ1-5
CDR3 DNA: TGCAGCGTTGAAGATAGCGGGTATAGCAATCAGCCCCAGCATTTT
CDR3 protein: CSVEDSGYSNQPQHF

V gene: TRBV30
clone size: NA
D gene: NA
J gene: TRBJ1-1
CDR3 DNA: TGTGCCTGGAGTGTACCGGACAGATCGAACGAAGCTTTCTTT
CDR3 protein: CAWSVPDRSNEAFF

V gene: TRBV28
clone size: NA
D gene: TRBD1
J gene: TRBJ1-5
CDR3 DNA: TGTGCCAGTGGACAGGATCAGCCCCAGCATTTT
CDR3 protein: CASGQDQPQHF

V gene: TRBV11-2
clone size: NA
D gene: TRBD1
J gene: TRBJ2-1
CDR3 DNA: TGTGCCAGCAGCTTAGACGGGACAGTATCCCATGAGCAGTTCTTC
CDR3 protein: CASSLDGTVSHEQFF

V gene: TRBV5-6
clone size: NA
D gene: NA
J gene: TRBJ2-2
CDR3 DNA: TGTGCCAGCAGCTTGGACCCGGGGTTCGCGAACACCGGGGAGCTGTTTTTT
CDR3 protein: CASSLDPGFANTGELFF

V gene: TRBV6-4
clone size: NA
D gene: TRBD2
J gene: TRBJ2-1
CDR3 DNA: TGTGCCAGCCCTTCGTCCGGGACTAGCGGCCATGAGCAGTTCTTC
CDR3 protein: CASPSSGTSGHEQFF

V gene: TRBV20-1
clone size: NA
D gene: NA
J gene: TRBJ2-4
CDR3 DNA: TGCAGTGCTGACCCGGGACTTATTCAGTACTTC
CDR3 protein: CSADPGLIQYF

V gene: TRBV19
clone size: NA
D gene: NA
J gene: TRBJ1-1
CDR3 DNA: TGTGCCAGTAGTACGCAGGGTATCACTGAAGCTTTCTTT
CDR3 protein: CASSTQGITEAFF

V gene: TRBV4-3
clone size: NA
D gene: NA
J gene: TRBJ2-5
CDR3 DNA: TGCGCCAGCAGCCGGGACTCCGGACTTCGGGAGACCCAGTACTTC
CDR3 protein: CASSRDSGLRETQYF

V gene: TRBV5-1
clone size: NA
D gene: TRBD2
J gene: TRBJ2-5
CDR3 DNA: TGCGCCAGCAGCCTGAGAGCGGGGGGGCAGGCCGAGACCCAGTACTTC
CDR3 protein: CASSLRAGGQAETQYF

V gene: TRBV28
clone size: NA
D gene: TRBD1
J gene: TRBJ2-7
CDR3 DNA: TGTGCCAGCAGCCCCGGACAGGGAATCTACGAGCAGTACTTC
CDR3 protein: CASSPGQGIYEQYF

V gene: TRBV7-8
clone size: few
D gene: NA
J gene: TRBJ1-3
CDR3 DNA: TGTGCCAGCAGCTCCTCGCGGGAGGGTAGCCTCTCTGGAAACACCATATATTTT
CDR3 protein: CASSSSREGSLSGNTIYF

V gene: TRBV5-1
clone size: NA
D gene: TRBD2
J gene: TRBJ2-4
CDR3 DNA: TGCGCCAGCAGCTGGGCGGGGGGGCCCAAAAACATTCAGTACTTC
CDR3 protein: CASSWAGGPKNIQYF

V gene: TRBV2
clone size: NA
D gene: NA
J gene: TRBJ1-4
CDR3 DNA: TGTGCCAGCAGGACGGCAGGTTGGGCTGAAAAACTGTTTTTT
CDR3 protein: CASRTAGWAEKLFF

V gene: TRBV25-1
clone size: NA
D gene: TRBD1
J gene: TRBJ1-1
CDR3 DNA: TGTGCCAGCAGTGCCCCCGGGACAGAGAACACTGAAGCTTTCTTT
CDR3 protein: CASSAPGTENTEAFF

V gene: TRBV6-6
clone size: few
D gene: TRBD1
J gene: TRBJ2-7
CDR3 DNA: TGTGCCAGCGGCCGGGACAGGGACCTCCACGAGCAGTACTTC
CDR3 protein: CASGRDRDLHEQYF

V gene: TRBV9
clone size: NA
D gene: TRBD1
J gene: TRBJ1-4
CDR3 DNA: TGTGCCAGCAGCGCAACAGGGGTCGGGAATGAAAAACTGTTTTTT
CDR3 protein: CASSATGVGNEKLFF

V gene: TRBV11-2
clone size: NA
D gene: NA
J gene: TRBJ1-1
CDR3 DNA: TGTGCCAGCAGCTTAGGGAGCTTAGGAGCTTTCTTT
CDR3 protein: CASSLGSLGAFF

V gene: TRBV4-2
clone size: NA
D gene: TRBD1
J gene: TRBJ2-7
CDR3 DNA: TGTGCCAGCAGCTCCCGGGACAGGGTCGGGTACGAGCAGTACTTC
CDR3 protein: CASSSRDRVGYEQYF

V gene: TRBV7-8
clone size: NA
D gene: NA
J gene: TRBJ2-2
CDR3 DNA: TGTGCCAGCAGTCCAGTGGCCACCGGGGAGCTGTTTTTT
CDR3 protein: CASSPVATGELFF

V gene: TRBV4-2
clone size: NA
D gene: TRBD2
J gene: TRBJ2-1
CDR3 DNA: TGTGCCAGCAGCCCACTAGCGGGAACCTACAATGAGCAGTTCTTC
CDR3 protein: CASSPLAGTYNEQFF

V gene: TRBV6-6
clone size: NA
D gene: TRBD1
J gene: TRBJ1-5
CDR3 DNA: TGTGCCAGCAGACCGTCACAGGGGATTTGGCAGCCCCAGCATTTT
CDR3 protein: CASRPSQGIWQPQHF

V gene: TRBV7-8
clone size: NA
D gene: NA
J gene: TRBJ2-4
CDR3 DNA: TGTGCCAGCAGCTTTAGCCCCCCGCGGAACATTCAGTACTTC
CDR3 protein: CASSFSPPRNIQYF

V gene: TRBV6-5
clone size: NA
D gene: TRBD1
J gene: TRBJ1-2
CDR3 DNA: TGTGCCAGCAGTTACGCGACCGGGACAGGGGAGGGCTACACCTTC
CDR3 protein: CASSYATGTGEGYTF

V gene: TRBV6-1
clone size: NA
D gene: NA
J gene: TRBJ2-3
CDR3 DNA: TGTGCCAGCAGTAGACTAGAGGGGACAGATACGCAGTATTTT
CDR3 protein: CASSRLEGTDTQYF

V gene: TRBV11-2
clone size: NA
D gene: NA
J gene: TRBJ1-3
CDR3 DNA: TGTGCCAGCAGCTTAGCGCTCGGCTCTGGAAACACCATATATTTT
CDR3 protein: CASSLALGSGNTIYF

V gene: TRBV28
clone size: NA
D gene: TRBD2
J gene: TRBJ2-4
CDR3 DNA: TGTGCCAGCAGCCTACGACGAGCGGGAGTCCAGGTTTTTAAAAACATTCAGTACTTC
CDR3 protein: CASSLRRAGVQVFKNIQYF

V gene: TRBV19
clone size: NA
D gene: TRBD1
J gene: TRBJ2-7
CDR3 DNA: TGTGCCAGTAGTACGGGACAGTACCGGGAGCAGTACTTC
CDR3 protein: CASSTGQYREQYF

V gene: TRBV9
clone size: NA
D gene: NA
J gene: TRBJ2-1
CDR3 DNA: TGTGCCAGCAGCGTTGGACTTCCCTCCTACAATGAGCAGTTCTTC
CDR3 protein: CASSVGLPSYNEQFF

V gene: TRBV7-6
clone size: NA
D gene: NA
J gene: TRBJ2-3
CDR3 DNA: TGTGCCAGCAGTTCTGAGAGCACAGATACGCAGTATTTT
CDR3 protein: CASSSESTDTQYF

V gene: TRBV6-5
clone size: once
D gene: NA
J gene: TRBJ2-3
CDR3 DNA: TGTGCCAGCAGTTACGGTTACAACACAGATACGCAGTATTTT
CDR3 protein: CASSYGYNTDTQYF

V gene: TRBV7-3
clone size: NA
D gene: TRBD1
J gene: TRBJ2-1
CDR3 DNA: TGTGCCAGCAGCTTATTGGGACAGGGATATGAGCAGTTCTTC
CDR3 protein: CASSLLGQGYEQFF

V gene: TRBV19
clone size: NA
D gene: NA
J gene: TRBJ2-7
CDR3 DNA: TGTGCCAGTAGCGAAATACAGGGAAGCTACGAGCAGTACTTC
CDR3 protein: CASSEIQGSYEQYF

V gene: TRBV13
clone size: NA
D gene: TRBD2
J gene: TRBJ2-3
CDR3 DNA: TGTGCCAGCACCGTTCGGGGGGGCCGTACAGATACGCAGTATTTT
CDR3 protein: CASTVRGGRTDTQYF

V gene: TRBV11-1
clone size: NA
D gene: NA
J gene: TRBJ1-2
CDR3 DNA: TGTGCCAGCAGCTTAGACACTTCGGGAGGCTACACCTTC
CDR3 protein: CASSLDTSGGYTF